This T cell receptor (beta chain) was sequenced in a study of somatic mutations in cytotoxic T cells in rheumatoid arthritis. Both CD4+ and CD8+ cells were separated through positive magnetic bead selection, and their purity was verified using flow cytometry. The V and J ends lost 2 bases and 5 bases respectively, with 19 bases between them. Germline lookup yields CDR1 KGHSH and CDR2 LQKENI. This CDR3 is built from 17 residues. Profiling relied on immunoSEQ multiplex PCR, and the TCRdb table lists in-frame clones only, not all of them. Of about 20,000 clones in the sample, about 86% were seen once. The chain links TRBV18 to TRBJ1-3, with a weak D call TRBD1 (6 bases). Sequences were obtained from CD8+ T cells sorted from blood. The TCR was taken from a woman aged 50 to 60 in good health. The CDR3 nucleotides read TGTGCCAGCTCACCAGGGGGGGCCTCCGAAACTCGAAACACCATATATTTT. Encoded protein: CASSPGGASETRNTIYF.